Reported below is one T cell receptor beta chain. The antigen remains undetermined. Autoimmune disease history or systemic immunosuppression led to patient exclusion. Using immunoSEQ multiplex PCR, the repertoire was profiled, and TCRdb retains in-frame clones only, with some absent. The sample lists 75,000 to 95,000 clones, 84% occurring once. These data belong to a study of OX40 agonist ivuxolimab in advanced cancers. The study, taken as a whole, reports: At doses 0.1 to 3.0 mg/kg, CD4+ and CD8+ clones expanded.

The V end lost 4 bases, the J end lost 4 bases, and 13 bases lay between the germline ends. Germline-derived CDR1 and CDR2 are LGHNA and YSLEER. The CDR3 covers 14 residues. The chain recombines TRBV4-3 with TRBJ1-2; D gene uncertain. The material sequenced was CD4+ or CD8+ T cells sorted from blood, taken in a trial of the OX40 agonist ivuxolimab. This TCR was sampled from an adult with an advanced solid tumor such as melanoma, head and neck, liver or kidney cancer. The CDR3 spells CASSLTLGSYGYTF. CDR3 DNA sequence: TGCGCCAGCAGCCTGACACTCGGAAGCTATGGCTACACCTTC.